This TCR beta chain appears in the sequencing data of a study of blood T cell repertoires in COVID-19. At the level of the study: Acute and convalescent COVID-19 samples came from the United States, Italy and Spain. T cells, B-cell-depleted T cells, or PBMCs supplied cDNA or gDNA.

In the original processing: Reference gene primer amplification gave estimated nucleated cell counts. Libraries were prepared by immunoSEQ multiplex PCR; TCRdb keeps only in-frame clonotypes and omits some of them. The V and J calls and clone size are taken from that table; D and trimming were inferred from the DNA. The sample consists of about 250,000 clones, 88% of them appearing once. Sequences were obtained from peripheral blood. The receptor was isolated from a man older than 75 with acute or convalescent COVID-19.

The CDR3 nucleotides are TGTGCCAGCAGCCCGGGACAGGGCTTTTCACCCCTCCACTTT. This codes for CASSPGQGFSPLHF. The chain recombines TRBV6-4 with TRBJ1-6; 9 nucleotides align to TRBD1. The CDR3 is made up of 14 amino acids. Per the germline V gene, CDR1 is MRHNA and CDR2 is SNTAGT. V lost 6 bases, J lost 9 bases, and 6 bases stayed unmatched.